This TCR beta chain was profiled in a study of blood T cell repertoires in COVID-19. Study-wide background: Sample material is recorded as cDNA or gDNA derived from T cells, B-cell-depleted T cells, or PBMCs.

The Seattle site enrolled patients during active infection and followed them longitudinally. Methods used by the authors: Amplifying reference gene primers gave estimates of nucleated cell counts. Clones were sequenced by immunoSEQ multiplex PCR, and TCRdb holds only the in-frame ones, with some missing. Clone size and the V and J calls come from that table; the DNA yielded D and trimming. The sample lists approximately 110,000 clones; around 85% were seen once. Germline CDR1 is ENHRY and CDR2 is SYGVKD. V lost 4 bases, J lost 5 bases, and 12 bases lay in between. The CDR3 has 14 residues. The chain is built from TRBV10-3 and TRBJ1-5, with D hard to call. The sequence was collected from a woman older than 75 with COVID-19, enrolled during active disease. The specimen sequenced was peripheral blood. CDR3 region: CAISGGGMDQPQHF. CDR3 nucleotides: TGTGCCATCAGTGGCGGAGGGATGGATCAGCCCCAGCATTTT.